The rows below give T cell receptor beta chains drawn from one sample of a study of T cells in Graves' hyperthyroidism and ophthalmopathy. TCRdb re-called the multiplex PCR reads through MiXCR, storing one row per CDR3 protein. The data show about 320,000 distinct CDR3 sequences, about 15% seen once. The sample was blood. The receptors stem from a man aged 25-45 years with Graves' hyperthyroidism. CDR3s leave out the opening cysteine and the closing phenylalanine or tryptophan.

V,CDR3
TRBV28,ASSLTLGLLDYGYT
TRBV20-1,SGPSGHRPFHSGSTIY
TRBV24-1,ATSGDSTEGYT
TRBV12-3/TRBV12-4,ASTPGGGKGTDTQY
TRBV5-8,ASSSLEQF
TRBV13,ASSGKRTDEQY
TRBV3-1,ASSQDGGLAGRTDTQY
TRBV6-6,ASRFIRGTGELF
TRBV27,ASSFGRGRYNEQF
TRBV6-1,ASARYGQAGDGTDTQY
TRBV29-1,SVGTGTEQF
TRBV6-1,ASGGVEKLF
TRBV27,ASSFGFYQPQH
TRBV27,ASSLWDRGFGYT
TRBV24-1,ATSAEYTQY
TRBV20-1,SASARGRADTQY
TRBV12-5,ASGLVMGQQGNTEAF
TRBV19,ASSIMAGGGETQY
TRBV27,ASSRETSGRWNYEQY
TRBV4-1,ASSQDRGRSYEQY
TRBV7-3,ASSSGLGDEQF
TRBV7-8,ASSSDGNQPQH
TRBV5-1,ASSFDGGTVSYEQY
TRBV4-1,ASSQEGTSGTYEQY
TRBV29-1,SADRGNTEAF
TRBV12-3/TRBV12-4,ASSAQTGTQY
TRBV7-3,ASSSPPGTLNTGELF
TRBV20-1,SADAGFGANVLT
TRBV7-8,ASSLVWQSYEQY
TRBV6-5,ASSYTVREYYGYT
TRBV7-7,ASSFGVAGRETQY
TRBV7-9,ASSRGTRPQH
TRBV28,ASSLFLARPTQY
TRBV5-1,ASRRRVNSPLH
TRBV7-3,ASSRAGTDTQY